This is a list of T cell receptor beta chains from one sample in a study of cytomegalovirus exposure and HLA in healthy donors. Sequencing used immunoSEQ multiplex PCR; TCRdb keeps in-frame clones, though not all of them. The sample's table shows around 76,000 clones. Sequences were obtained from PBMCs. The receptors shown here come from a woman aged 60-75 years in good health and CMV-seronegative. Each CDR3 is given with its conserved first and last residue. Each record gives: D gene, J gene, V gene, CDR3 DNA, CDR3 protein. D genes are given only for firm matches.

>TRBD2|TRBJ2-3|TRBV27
TGTGCCAGCAGCCTAGGGACTAGCGGGAGGTCTAGCACAGATACGCAGTATTTT
CASSLGTSGRSSTDTQYF
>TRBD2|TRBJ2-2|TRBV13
TGTGCCAGCAGCCAAGCCCTCCGGGGGTTAGCGGGAGGGAGCGCGAACACCGGGGAGCTGTTTTTT
CASSQALRGLAGGSANTGELFF
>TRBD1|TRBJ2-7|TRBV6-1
TGTGCCAGCAGTGGAATCGGGACAGCCCAACCCTACGAGCAGTACTTC
CASSGIGTAQPYEQYF
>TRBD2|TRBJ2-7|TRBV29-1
TGCAGCGTACGGACTAGCGGGAGGTCTGGTTTTTCCGAGCAGTACTTC
CSVRTSGRSGFSEQYF
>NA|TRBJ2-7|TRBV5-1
TGCGCCAGCAGCTTGATCTCTATCTCCTACGAGCAGTACTTC
CASSLISISYEQYF
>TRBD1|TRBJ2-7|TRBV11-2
TGTGCCAGCAGCCGACAGGGGTCCAACTACGAGCAGTACTTC
CASSRQGSNYEQYF
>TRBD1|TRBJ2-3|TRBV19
TGTGCCAGTAGTACTACAGGGGGAGTTGGAACAGATACGCAGTATTTT
CASSTTGGVGTDTQYF
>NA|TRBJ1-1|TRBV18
TGTGCCAGCTCACCCCTGGCAGGGGCGTTCACTGAAGCTTTCTTT
CASSPLAGAFTEAFF
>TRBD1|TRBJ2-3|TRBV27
TGTGCCAGCAGGCTAGGACAGGGTCTTCCAGATACGCAGTATTTT
CASRLGQGLPDTQYF
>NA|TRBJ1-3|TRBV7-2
TGTGCCAGCAGCTTAATGGAGGACACCATATATTTT
CASSLMEDTIYF
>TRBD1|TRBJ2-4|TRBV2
TGTGCCAGCAGTGTTCCGGGACAGAAAAACATTCAGTACTTC
CASSVPGQKNIQYF
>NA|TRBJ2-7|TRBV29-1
TGCAGCGTTGGGAAAGGGGATAACTACGAGCAGTACTTC
CSVGKGDNYEQYF
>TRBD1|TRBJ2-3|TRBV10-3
TGTGCCATCAGTGTCACAGGGGTTGGTGCAGATACGCAGTATTTT
CAISVTGVGADTQYF
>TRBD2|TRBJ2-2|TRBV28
TGTGCCAGCAGGGCGGGAGTAGGGAACACCGGGGAGCTGTTTTTT
CASRAGVGNTGELFF
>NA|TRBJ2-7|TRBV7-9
TGTGCCAGCAGCTTCGGCCAGGGGTACTACGAGCAGTACTTC
CASSFGQGYYEQYF
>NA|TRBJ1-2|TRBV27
TGTGCCAGGCGGAACGTGGGCTACACCTTC
CARRNVGYTF
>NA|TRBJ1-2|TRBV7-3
TGTGCCAGCAGCTTCCAGGGAAGCTTTGGCTACACCTTC
CASSFQGSFGYTF
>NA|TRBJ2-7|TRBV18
TGTGCCAGCTCACCCTCGCCCGGGAGCGAGCAGTACTTC
CASSPSPGSEQYF
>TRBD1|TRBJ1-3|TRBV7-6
TGTGCCAGCAGTCCGCGCAGGGGGCTATTTGGAAACACCATATATTTT
CASSPRRGLFGNTIYF
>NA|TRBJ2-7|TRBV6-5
TGTGCCAGCAGTTACTCCCGGGGTGGCCCCTACGAGCAGTACTTC
CASSYSRGGPYEQYF
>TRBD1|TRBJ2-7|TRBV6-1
TGTGCCAGCAGTGAAAAAGGGACAGGGGTGGACGAGCAGTACTTC
CASSEKGTGVDEQYF
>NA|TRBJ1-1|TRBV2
TGTGCCAGCAGTGAACAAGGGGCAGTCATGAACACTGAAGCTTTCTTT
CASSEQGAVMNTEAFF
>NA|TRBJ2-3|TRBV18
TGTGCCAGCTCACCCCCCGGGGAGAAGGAGACAGATACGCAGTATTTT
CASSPPGEKETDTQYF
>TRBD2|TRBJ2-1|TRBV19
TGTGCCAGTAGTATAGACGGGACTAGCGGGTCACGTAGGTTCTTC
CASSIDGTSGSRRFF
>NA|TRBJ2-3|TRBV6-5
TGTGCCAGCAGAGCAAGTTCAGATACGCAGTATTTT
CASRASSDTQYF
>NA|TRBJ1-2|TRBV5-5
TGTGCCAGCAGCCCACCCTACCAAATAGCTAACTATGGCTACACCTTC
CASSPPYQIANYGYTF
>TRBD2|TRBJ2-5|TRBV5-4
TGTGCCAGCAGCGGTGGGACTAGCGGGCAAGAGACCCAGTACTTC
CASSGGTSGQETQYF
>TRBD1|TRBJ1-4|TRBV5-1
TGCGCCAGCAGCACCGGGCGGACAGGGGAAAATGAAAAACTGTTTTTT
CASSTGRTGENEKLFF
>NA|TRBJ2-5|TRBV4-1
TGCGCCAGCAGCCAAGGCGTATCAGGGTTATCCACCCCAGAGACCCAGTACTTC
CASSQGVSGLSTPETQYF
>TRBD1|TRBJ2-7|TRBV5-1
TGCGCCAGCAGCGACGGGACAGGGGGACTCTACGAGCAGTACTTC
CASSDGTGGLYEQYF
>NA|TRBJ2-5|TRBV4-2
TGTGCCAGCAGCCACGGGGAGAAGGAGACCCAGTACTTC
CASSHGEKETQYF
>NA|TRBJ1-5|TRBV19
TGTGCCAGTAGTATTCGACGAGGTGACAGCCGACAGCCCCAGCATTTT
CASSIRRGDSRQPQHF